This is a list of T cell receptor beta chains from one sample in a study of T cell clones after liver transplantation. The method was immunoSEQ multiplex PCR; TCRdb's version includes in-frame clones alone and lacks a portion of them. In the table there are approximately 55,000 clones, 65% to 80% of which are singletons. The specimen comprised CD4+ T cells from blood, sampled around 54 months after liver transplant. All receptors derive from a human patient who received a liver transplant. Some T cells may be provided by the graft donor. Both conserved end residues are part of each CDR3. D genes are given only for firm matches. A clone size is listed for some rows: how often the clone was seen (once, few, many), or a class if it is expanded.

V gene: TRBV5-4
clone size: once
D gene: TRBD1
J gene: TRBJ1-2
CDR3 DNA: TGTGCCAGCAGCTTGGGACAGGGCATCTATGGCTACACCTTC
CDR3 protein: CASSLGQGIYGYTF

V gene: TRBV6-4
clone size: once
D gene: -
J gene: TRBJ2-2
CDR3 DNA: TGTGCCAGCAGGCAACAGGGAACAACCGGGGAGCTGTTTTTT
CDR3 protein: CASRQQGTTGELFF

V gene: TRBV30
clone size: -
D gene: TRBD1
J gene: TRBJ1-6
CDR3 DNA: TGTGCCTGGAGGCCTCAGACAGGGCCCAGTTCACCCCTCCACTTT
CDR3 protein: CAWRPQTGPSSPLHF

V gene: TRBV6-1
clone size: -
D gene: -
J gene: TRBJ1-4
CDR3 DNA: TGTGCCAGCAAGACCCGGGTTGTTAATGAAAAACTGTTTTTT
CDR3 protein: CASKTRVVNEKLFF

V gene: TRBV5-1
clone size: -
D gene: TRBD1
J gene: TRBJ1-5
CDR3 DNA: TGCGCCAGCAGCTTGGGACAGGGCCATCAGCCCCAGCATTTT
CDR3 protein: CASSLGQGHQPQHF

V gene: TRBV29-1
clone size: once
D gene: TRBD1
J gene: TRBJ2-5
CDR3 DNA: TGCAGCGTTGAGGGACAGGGGACAAATCTTGGAGGCTACTTC
CDR3 protein: CSVEGQGTNLGGYF

V gene: TRBV6-4
clone size: -
D gene: -
J gene: TRBJ2-6
CDR3 DNA: TGTGCCAGCAGTGGCCAGCCAGACTCTGGGGCCAACGTCCTGACTTTC
CDR3 protein: CASSGQPDSGANVLTF

V gene: TRBV6-5
clone size: few
D gene: -
J gene: TRBJ1-2
CDR3 DNA: TGTGCCAGCAGTCGACAGCCCTACGCTAACTATGGCTACACCTTC
CDR3 protein: CASSRQPYANYGYTF

V gene: TRBV7-8
clone size: -
D gene: -
J gene: TRBJ2-7
CDR3 DNA: TGTGCCAGCAGCCCTGTGTCGGTTGGGAAGAGCCCAAGGTACGAGCAGTACTTC
CDR3 protein: CASSPVSVGKSPRYEQYF

V gene: TRBV30
clone size: -
D gene: -
J gene: TRBJ1-2
CDR3 DNA: TGTGCCTGGAGCTTACAGGGAAACTATGGCTACACCTTC
CDR3 protein: CAWSLQGNYGYTF

V gene: TRBV6-1
clone size: -
D gene: TRBD1
J gene: TRBJ2-1
CDR3 DNA: TGTGCCAGCAACCGCGGACAGGGGAATATCAATGAGCAGTTCTTC
CDR3 protein: CASNRGQGNINEQFF

V gene: TRBV6-1
clone size: -
D gene: -
J gene: TRBJ2-2
CDR3 DNA: TGTGCCAGCAGTGTTGACGGGGAGGACACCGGGGAGCTGTTTTTT
CDR3 protein: CASSVDGEDTGELFF

V gene: TRBV5-5
clone size: -
D gene: TRBD1
J gene: TRBJ2-4
CDR3 DNA: TGTGCCAGCAGCCCTGGACAGGTGGCGGGCGGAAACATTCAGTACTTC
CDR3 protein: CASSPGQVAGGNIQYF

V gene: TRBV6-5
clone size: -
D gene: -
J gene: TRBJ1-1
CDR3 DNA: TGTGCCAGCAGTTACTCGCCGGACACTGAAGCTTTCTTT
CDR3 protein: CASSYSPDTEAFF

V gene: TRBV9
clone size: -
D gene: TRBD2
J gene: TRBJ2-3
CDR3 DNA: TGTGCCAGCAGCGCCGGGACTAGCGGCACAGATACGCAGTATTTT
CDR3 protein: CASSAGTSGTDTQYF

V gene: TRBV7-8
clone size: -
D gene: -
J gene: TRBJ1-1
CDR3 DNA: TGTGCCAGCAGCTTACAATTGGACACTGAAGCTTTCTTT
CDR3 protein: CASSLQLDTEAFF

V gene: TRBV7-2
clone size: -
D gene: -
J gene: TRBJ2-3
CDR3 DNA: TGTGCCAGCAGCTTCCGACGGAACACAGATACGCAGTATTTT
CDR3 protein: CASSFRRNTDTQYF

V gene: TRBV6-6
clone size: -
D gene: TRBD1
J gene: TRBJ1-5
CDR3 DNA: TGTGCCAGCAGTTACTCGGGGACAGGTAGTAAACAGCCCCAGCATTTT
CDR3 protein: CASSYSGTGSKQPQHF

V gene: TRBV6-5
clone size: few
D gene: TRBD2
J gene: TRBJ2-7
CDR3 DNA: TGTGCCAGCAGCCGAAGCGGGGGCTCCTACGAGCAGTACTTC
CDR3 protein: CASSRSGGSYEQYF

V gene: TRBV7-2
clone size: -
D gene: TRBD1
J gene: TRBJ1-1
CDR3 DNA: TGTGCCAGCAATTCAGGGGGAAGGACTGAAGCTTTCTTT
CDR3 protein: CASNSGGRTEAFF

V gene: TRBV5-1
clone size: many
D gene: TRBD1
J gene: TRBJ1-1
CDR3 DNA: TGCGCCAGCAGGGAGGGACAGATGAACACTGAAGCTTTCTTT
CDR3 protein: CASREGQMNTEAFF

V gene: TRBV6-5
clone size: -
D gene: -
J gene: TRBJ1-1
CDR3 DNA: TGTGCCAGCAGTAGTGGGGGATTCGGACGGGAAGCTTTCTTT
CDR3 protein: CASSSGGFGREAFF

V gene: TRBV7-2
clone size: -
D gene: -
J gene: TRBJ1-2
CDR3 DNA: TGTGCCAGCAGCTTATCGATGCGTCTTTTAAACTATGGCTACACCTTC
CDR3 protein: CASSLSMRLLNYGYTF

V gene: TRBV7-3
clone size: few
D gene: TRBD2
J gene: TRBJ2-3
CDR3 DNA: TGTGCCAGCAGTCAGACTAGCGAAGGAGATACGCAGTATTTT
CDR3 protein: CASSQTSEGDTQYF

V gene: TRBV5-4
clone size: few
D gene: -
J gene: TRBJ2-7
CDR3 DNA: TGTGCCAGCAGCTTTTCCAGATCCTACGAGCAGTACTTC
CDR3 protein: CASSFSRSYEQYF

V gene: TRBV23-1
clone size: once
D gene: -
J gene: TRBJ2-2
CDR3 DNA: TGCGCCAGCAGCCAAACGTTGGGGCGCCCCGGGGAGCTGTTTTTT
CDR3 protein: CASSQTLGRPGELFF

V gene: TRBV18
clone size: -
D gene: TRBD1
J gene: TRBJ2-1
CDR3 DNA: TGTGCCAGCTCACCGCCGGGACAGGGTGACAATGAGCAGTTCTTC
CDR3 protein: CASSPPGQGDNEQFF

V gene: TRBV19
clone size: -
D gene: -
J gene: TRBJ2-7
CDR3 DNA: TGTGCCACCGGTCGGGCCGACTACGAGCAGTACTTC
CDR3 protein: CATGRADYEQYF

V gene: TRBV10-1
clone size: -
D gene: TRBD1
J gene: TRBJ1-1
CDR3 DNA: TGCGCCAGCCGCTCAGGGGGCCGAAACACTGAAGCTTTCTTT
CDR3 protein: CASRSGGRNTEAFF

V gene: TRBV10-2
clone size: -
D gene: -
J gene: TRBJ1-1
CDR3 DNA: TGCGCCAGCAGTGAGACAGGGAGGAACACTGAAGCTTTCTTT
CDR3 protein: CASSETGRNTEAFF

V gene: TRBV19
clone size: -
D gene: TRBD1
J gene: TRBJ1-6
CDR3 DNA: TGTGCCAGTAGTCCAGGGGGCGCGAACTCACCCCTCCACTTT
CDR3 protein: CASSPGGANSPLHF

V gene: TRBV7-8
clone size: few
D gene: TRBD1
J gene: TRBJ1-6
CDR3 DNA: TGTGCCAGCAGCGCGAACCCGGGACAGGGGCCCTCACCCCTCCACTTT
CDR3 protein: CASSANPGQGPSPLHF

V gene: TRBV5-1
clone size: -
D gene: TRBD1
J gene: TRBJ1-5
CDR3 DNA: TGCGCCAGCAGCCCACAGGGGGCTGGCAATCAGCCCCAGCATTTT
CDR3 protein: CASSPQGAGNQPQHF

V gene: TRBV6-6
clone size: once
D gene: TRBD1
J gene: TRBJ1-1
CDR3 DNA: TGTGCCGGGGTCGGATGGACAGGGAGGCCTGAAGCTTTCTTT
CDR3 protein: CAGVGWTGRPEAFF

V gene: TRBV10-3
clone size: once
D gene: -
J gene: TRBJ2-5
CDR3 DNA: TGTGCCATCAGTGCCCGGTCGGGGACCCAGTACTTC
CDR3 protein: CAISARSGTQYF

V gene: TRBV30
clone size: -
D gene: -
J gene: TRBJ2-7
CDR3 DNA: TGTGCCTGGAGTAAGGGCCAGGGCTACGAGCAGTACTTC
CDR3 protein: CAWSKGQGYEQYF

V gene: TRBV18
clone size: -
D gene: TRBD1
J gene: TRBJ2-2
CDR3 DNA: TGTGCCAGCTCAGACAGGGAGAACACCGGGGAGCTGTTTTTT
CDR3 protein: CASSDRENTGELFF

V gene: TRBV27
clone size: -
D gene: -
J gene: TRBJ1-3
CDR3 DNA: TGTGCCAGCAGTTTATACGGACCGGCTGGAAACACCATATATTTT
CDR3 protein: CASSLYGPAGNTIYF

V gene: TRBV11-2
clone size: few
D gene: -
J gene: TRBJ1-1
CDR3 DNA: TGTGCCAGCAGCCCAGGGACCGAATTAAAAGCTTTCTTT
CDR3 protein: CASSPGTELKAFF

V gene: TRBV5-4
clone size: -
D gene: TRBD1
J gene: TRBJ2-1
CDR3 DNA: TGTGCCAGCAGCCCCGAGACAGGGTCGAATGAGCAGTTCTTC
CDR3 protein: CASSPETGSNEQFF

V gene: TRBV6-1
clone size: -
D gene: TRBD1
J gene: TRBJ1-1
CDR3 DNA: TGTGCCAGCAGCGACAGGGGGGAAACTGAAGCTTTCTTT
CDR3 protein: CASSDRGETEAFF

V gene: TRBV18
clone size: few
D gene: -
J gene: TRBJ1-1
CDR3 DNA: TGTGCCAGCTCTACGGACACGTTAACTGAAGCTTTCTTT
CDR3 protein: CASSTDTLTEAFF

V gene: TRBV15
clone size: -
D gene: -
J gene: TRBJ1-2
CDR3 DNA: TGTGCCACCAGCAGAGATAAGGGGCCGAACTATGGCTACACCTTC
CDR3 protein: CATSRDKGPNYGYTF

V gene: TRBV5-1
clone size: few
D gene: TRBD2
J gene: TRBJ2-2
CDR3 DNA: TGCGCCAGCAGCTTGGTAGCGGGGGATCGCGGGGAGCTGTTTTTT
CDR3 protein: CASSLVAGDRGELFF

V gene: TRBV5-6
clone size: -
D gene: TRBD2
J gene: TRBJ2-1
CDR3 DNA: TGTGCCAGCAGCTTGGGAGCGGGGTTTATCAATGAGCAGTTCTTC
CDR3 protein: CASSLGAGFINEQFF

V gene: TRBV7-8
clone size: -
D gene: -
J gene: TRBJ2-7
CDR3 DNA: TGTGCCAGCAGCCGCTCGTACGAGCAGTACTTC
CDR3 protein: CASSRSYEQYF